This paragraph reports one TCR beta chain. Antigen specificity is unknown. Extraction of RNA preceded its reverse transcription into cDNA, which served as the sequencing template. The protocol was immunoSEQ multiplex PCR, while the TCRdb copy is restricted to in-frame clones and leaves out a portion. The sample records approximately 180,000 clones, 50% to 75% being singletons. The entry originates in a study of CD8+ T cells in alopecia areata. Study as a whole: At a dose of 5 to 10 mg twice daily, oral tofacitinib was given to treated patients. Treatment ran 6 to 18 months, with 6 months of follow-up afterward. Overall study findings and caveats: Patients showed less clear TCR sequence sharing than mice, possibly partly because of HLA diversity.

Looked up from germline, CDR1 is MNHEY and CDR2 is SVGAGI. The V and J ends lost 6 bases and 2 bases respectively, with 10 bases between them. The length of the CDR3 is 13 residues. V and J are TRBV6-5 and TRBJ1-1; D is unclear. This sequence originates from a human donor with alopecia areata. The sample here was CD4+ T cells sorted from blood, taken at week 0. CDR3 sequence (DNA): TGTGCCAGCAGCAAGGGCCCTAACACTGAAGCTTTCTTT. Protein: CASSKGPNTEAFF.